These T cell receptor beta chains were read from a single sample in a study of T-cell memory formation after mild COVID-19. TCRdb reprocessed the 5' RACE reads via MiXCR and lists one record per CDR3 protein. The data show 300,000 to 350,000 distinct CDR3 sequences, with less than 20% seen just once and over 20% held by the top ten. The sequenced sample consisted of PBMCs or a T cell subset sorted from them (not recorded which). The receptors were gathered from a man aged 18 to 29 who had mild COVID-19 (a few samples of this study predate the infection). Cell type and time point are not known. Each CDR3 is given without its conserved first and last residue. The order of the fields is J gene, V gene, clone size, CDR3 protein. Expanded clones are given a class, and other clones once, few, many or no size at all.

j_call: TRBJ2-1; v_call: TRBV20-1; clone_size: .; cdr3_aa: SAWDNYHRRQF
j_call: TRBJ1-5; v_call: TRBV25-1; clone_size: .; cdr3_aa: ASSEGEGNQPQH
j_call: TRBJ1-1; v_call: TRBV5-1; clone_size: many; cdr3_aa: ASTGTVNTEAF
j_call: TRBJ2-1; v_call: TRBV2; clone_size: few; cdr3_aa: ASPKRLAEDNEQF
j_call: TRBJ1-2; v_call: TRBV29-1; clone_size: .; cdr3_aa: SATPRLSVGIA
j_call: TRBJ2-7; v_call: TRBV27; clone_size: .; cdr3_aa: ASSWTRESYEQY
j_call: TRBJ2-2; v_call: TRBV19; clone_size: few; cdr3_aa: ATPRGGRTGELF
j_call: TRBJ2-5; v_call: TRBV24-1; clone_size: .; cdr3_aa: ATSDSWGETQY
j_call: TRBJ2-2; v_call: TRBV5-1; clone_size: .; cdr3_aa: ASSVWAAGANTGELF
j_call: TRBJ2-7; v_call: TRBV6-2/TRBV6-3; clone_size: .; cdr3_aa: ASAGWGRSNLEQY
j_call: TRBJ2-5; v_call: TRBV24-1; clone_size: medium-sized; cdr3_aa: ATSDNIRGQGNETQY
j_call: TRBJ1-2; v_call: TRBV12-3/TRBV12-4; clone_size: .; cdr3_aa: ASSFLDRTFNYGYT
j_call: TRBJ2-2; v_call: TRBV5-1; clone_size: few; cdr3_aa: ASSLQDGGELF
j_call: TRBJ2-5; v_call: TRBV11-2; clone_size: .; cdr3_aa: ASRGAGWQETQY
j_call: TRBJ1-2; v_call: TRBV11-2; clone_size: .; cdr3_aa: ASSQSTGGYGYT
j_call: TRBJ1-5; v_call: TRBV6-1; clone_size: .; cdr3_aa: ASSDGGTAQPHQPQH
j_call: TRBJ2-5; v_call: TRBV7-2; clone_size: .; cdr3_aa: ASSPGGAGSTQY
j_call: TRBJ1-2; v_call: TRBV19; clone_size: .; cdr3_aa: ASMRILGQGYGYT
j_call: TRBJ1-2; v_call: TRBV5-1; clone_size: .; cdr3_aa: ASSLLTGANYGYT
j_call: TRBJ2-1; v_call: TRBV12-3/TRBV12-4; clone_size: many; cdr3_aa: ASGPTGPGIEQF
j_call: TRBJ1-2; v_call: TRBV5-1; clone_size: few; cdr3_aa: ASGDGTDDPYGYT
j_call: TRBJ1-1; v_call: TRBV5-1; clone_size: .; cdr3_aa: ASSLVGTRNTEAF
j_call: TRBJ2-2; v_call: TRBV15; clone_size: few; cdr3_aa: ATSGDRVSGELF
j_call: TRBJ2-1; v_call: TRBV11-2; clone_size: .; cdr3_aa: ASSLRVAGVNEQF
j_call: TRBJ2-5; v_call: TRBV5-5; clone_size: few; cdr3_aa: ASSSRAASGLVETQY
j_call: TRBJ1-2; v_call: TRBV9; clone_size: few; cdr3_aa: ASSGGRDPANEYT
j_call: TRBJ2-2; v_call: TRBV13; clone_size: .; cdr3_aa: ASEGLDGPGELF
j_call: TRBJ2-2; v_call: TRBV4-3; clone_size: few; cdr3_aa: ASSQELGFKSNTGELF
j_call: TRBJ2-1; v_call: TRBV3-1; clone_size: few; cdr3_aa: ASSRISSGGDYNEQF
j_call: TRBJ2-3; v_call: TRBV7-2; clone_size: once; cdr3_aa: ATQGSTDTQY
j_call: TRBJ2-6; v_call: TRBV5-1; clone_size: few; cdr3_aa: ASTTDAPWTGANVLT
j_call: TRBJ1-3; v_call: TRBV5-1; clone_size: few; cdr3_aa: ASSLDTSSGNTIY
j_call: TRBJ2-3; v_call: TRBV6-2/TRBV6-3; clone_size: many; cdr3_aa: ASSYESDTQY
j_call: TRBJ1-6; v_call: TRBV4-2; clone_size: few; cdr3_aa: ASSPRRINSPLH
j_call: TRBJ1-2; v_call: TRBV4-3; clone_size: .; cdr3_aa: ASSQDGSNYGYT
j_call: TRBJ2-5; v_call: TRBV4-1; clone_size: few; cdr3_aa: ASSQGSRSQETQY
j_call: TRBJ2-2; v_call: TRBV12-3/TRBV12-4; clone_size: once; cdr3_aa: ASTHRDRAVEGELF
j_call: TRBJ2-3; v_call: TRBV27; clone_size: .; cdr3_aa: ASSSEDTQY
j_call: TRBJ2-5; v_call: TRBV10-3; clone_size: .; cdr3_aa: AIRDYQETQY
j_call: TRBJ2-7; v_call: TRBV12-3/TRBV12-4; clone_size: few; cdr3_aa: ASSSRAGYEQY
j_call: TRBJ2-5; v_call: TRBV5-1; clone_size: .; cdr3_aa: ASSEQATQETQY
j_call: TRBJ1-5; v_call: TRBV20-1; clone_size: .; cdr3_aa: SARGVTALQPQH
j_call: TRBJ2-3; v_call: TRBV12-3/TRBV12-4; clone_size: .; cdr3_aa: ASRRQGMVDTQY
j_call: TRBJ2-3; v_call: TRBV27; clone_size: .; cdr3_aa: ASSTRGVDTQY
j_call: TRBJ1-5; v_call: TRBV24-1; clone_size: .; cdr3_aa: ATSRGHSNQPQH
j_call: TRBJ2-3; v_call: TRBV7-2; clone_size: few; cdr3_aa: ASSPPGGGGPSTDTQY
j_call: TRBJ2-6; v_call: TRBV5-5; clone_size: .; cdr3_aa: ASSLWGANVLT
j_call: TRBJ1-1; v_call: TRBV7-2; clone_size: many; cdr3_aa: ASSLLGGTEAF
j_call: TRBJ1-5; v_call: TRBV7-2; clone_size: .; cdr3_aa: ASSPQGVGGGQPQH
j_call: TRBJ2-3; v_call: TRBV7-7; clone_size: few; cdr3_aa: ASSPRDRGPGDTQY